Below are 12 T cell receptor beta chains sequenced from a single sample in a study of human versus mouse CDR3 diversity and MHC coevolution. TCRdb keeps only in-frame clones here, not all; method: immunoSEQ multiplex PCR. The table has about 81,000 clones, around 93% seen once. Input material: naive CD4+ T cells from blood. The subset was: CD45RO-negative CD62L-positive naive CD4 T cells. The receptors originated from a person aged 30 to 69 in good health.

The rearrangement links TRBV7-3 to TRBJ1-1; 7 nucleotides agree with TRBD1. The CDR3 extends over 14 amino acids. V lost 6 bases and J lost 6; bases outside the gene matches: 10. The germline CDR1 and CDR2 sequences are SGHTA and FQGTGA. The DNA of the CDR3 is TGTGCCAGCAGGATCGATGACAGGGAGGCTGAAGCTTTCTTT. Translating it yields CASRIDDREAEAFF.

The chain is built from TRBV19 and TRBJ1-5; possible D gene TRBD1, 5 bases. There are 15 residues in the CDR3. Trimming took 9 bases from V and 0 from J, leaving 15 bases between them. The germline gives CDR1 LNHDA, CDR2 SQIVND (reference sequence). The CDR3 here is CASRFQGYSNQPQHF. The CDR3 bases are TGTGCCAGCCGATTTCAGGGATATAGCAATCAGCCCCAGCATTTT. Full variable domain (rest looked up from reference TRBV19 and TRBJ1-5): DGGITQSPKYLFRKEGQNVTLSCEQNLNHDAMYWYRQDPGQGLRLIYYSQIVNDFQKGDIAEGYSVSREKKESFPLTVTSAQKNPTAFYLCASRFQGYSNQPQHFGDGTRLSIL.

The CDR3 nucleotides are TGCGCCAGCAGCCAAGACACAGGGACTGAAGCTTTCTTT. Encoded protein: CASSQDTGTEAFF. The V call is TRBV4-3, the J call TRBJ1-1, with a weak D call TRBD1 (6 bases). The CDR3 has 13 amino acids. Deletions cut 0 bases from V and 5 bases from J, with 7 bases between. CDR1 is LGHNA, CDR2 YSLEER, per germline.

About this clone itself: Compared with germline, one end of the junction differs, possibly owing to a read error. Other DNA sequences in the same sample also yield this CDR3. The chain joins TRBV6-5 to TRBJ2-7; TRBD2 matches 7 bases. Germline V gene sequence: CDR1 MNHEY, CDR2 SVGAGI. The CDR3 covers 13 residues. The CDR3 bases are TGTGCCACCCCGGGCGCGGGAGCGAGCGAGCAGTACTTT. This codes for CATPGAGASEQYF.

CDR3 amino acids: CASSARQGVQGYTF. The CDR3 DNA follows: TGTGCCAGCAGCGCCCGACAGGGAGTTCAAGGCTACACCTTC. J is TRBJ1-2 and V is TRBV9, with 7 nucleotides matching TRBD1. Germline CDR1 and CDR2: SGDLS and YYNGEE. The CDR3 sequence is 14 residues long. The V segment lost 3 bases and the J segment 8 bases; nucleotides outside the gene matches: 10.

The gene calls are TRBV27 and TRBJ1-6, with D tentatively TRBD1 (5 bases). Between the trimmed V and J ends, which lost 3 bases and 8 bases, there was a span of 20 bases. The CDR3 runs to 17 residues. Germline V gene lookup returns CDR1 MNHEY and CDR2 SMNVEV (reference sequence). The CDR3 region is CASSLGVGGSSDSPLHF. In DNA form, the CDR3 reads TGTGCCAGCAGTTTGGGGGTCGGGGGTAGTTCGGATTCACCCCTCCACTTT.

The rearrangement links TRBV7-3 to TRBJ2-2, with TRBD1 identical over 11 bases. V shed 1 base and J 0 bases; nucleotides not matched to a gene: 10. CDR1 is SGHTA and CDR2 is FQGTGA in the germline V gene. The CDR3 is 20 amino acids. The CDR3 sequence: CASSLRAPLGQGANTGELFF. The CDR3 coding sequence is TGTGCCAGCAGCTTAAGGGCCCCCCTGGGACAGGGGGCGAACACCGGGGAGCTGTTTTTT.

This chain joins TRBV6-5 and TRBJ2-2; D is unclear. Germline CDR1 and CDR2: MNHEY and SVGAGI. Trimming removed 1 base from V and 10 bases from J, with 13 bases in between. The CDR3 has 14 amino acids. The CDR3 DNA follows: TGTGCCAGCAGTTACTTAAGGAGATCGGAGGAGCTGTTTTTT. It translates to CASSYLRRSEELFF.

The chain has TRBV5-8 and TRBJ2-2; 8 bases align to TRBD1. Germline assignment: CDR1 SGHTS and CDR2 YDEGEE. The trim removed 4 bases at V and 6 bases at J, leaving 11 bases unmatched. The CDR3 consists of 16 residues. The CDR3 region is CASSVDRGPGPGELFF. CDR3 in DNA: TGTGCCAGCAGCGTTGACAGGGGCCCGGGTCCCGGGGAGCTGTTTTTT.

The rearrangement uses TRBV4-2 and TRBJ1-2; a possible D gene is TRBD1 (6 bases). The CDR3 sequence is 14 residues long. Germline lookup yields CDR1 LGHNA and CDR2 YNFKEQ. V lost 4 bases, J lost 2 bases, and 11 bases lay in between. DNA for the CDR3: TGTGCCAGCAGCCTGGGCAGGGGCAACTATGGCTACACCTTC. This encodes CASSLGRGNYGYTF.

The rearrangement joins TRBV28 to TRBJ2-5; perhaps TRBD1 as D (5 bases). From germline, CDR1 is MDHEN and CDR2 SYDVKM. CDR3 size: 12 residues. Trimming removed 4 bases at V and 11 bases at J, with 14 bases between. The CDR3 loop is CASSYGASEQYF. CDR3 in DNA: TGTGCCAGCAGTTATGGGGCTAGTGAGCAGTACTTC.

The rearrangement uses TRBV20-1 and TRBJ2-5; D ambiguous. CDR1 is DFQATT and CDR2 is SNEGSKA in the germline V gene (reference sequence). This CDR3 comprises 11 residues. Trimming took 6 bases from V and 4 from J, leaving 9 bases between them. The CDR3 DNA is TGCAGTGCATGGGCAGGAGAGACCCAGTACTTC. As protein: CSAWAGETQYF.